This T cell receptor beta chain was recorded in a study of T cells in localized non-small cell lung cancer. This CDR3 is built from 16 residues. Germline CDR1 and CDR2: LNHNV and YYDKDF (reference sequence). J lost 4 bases, V lost 3 bases, and 9 bases had no gene match. The table came from immunoSEQ multiplex PCR; TCRdb's copy has only in-frame clones and leaves some out. The sample holds 70,000 to 100,000 clones; roughly 88% are singletons and the top ten take about 4%. V usage is TRBV15 and J usage is TRBJ2-3, with 8 bases lining up with TRBD2. The sequencing used PBMCs, collected before any cancer treatment. The TCR originated in a woman aged 35 to 75 with stage II squamous cell lung carcinoma. Written as DNA, the CDR3 is TGTGCCACCAGCAGGCGCAGCGGGGGACTAGCAGATACGCAGTATTTT. Translating it yields CATSRRSGGLADTQYF.